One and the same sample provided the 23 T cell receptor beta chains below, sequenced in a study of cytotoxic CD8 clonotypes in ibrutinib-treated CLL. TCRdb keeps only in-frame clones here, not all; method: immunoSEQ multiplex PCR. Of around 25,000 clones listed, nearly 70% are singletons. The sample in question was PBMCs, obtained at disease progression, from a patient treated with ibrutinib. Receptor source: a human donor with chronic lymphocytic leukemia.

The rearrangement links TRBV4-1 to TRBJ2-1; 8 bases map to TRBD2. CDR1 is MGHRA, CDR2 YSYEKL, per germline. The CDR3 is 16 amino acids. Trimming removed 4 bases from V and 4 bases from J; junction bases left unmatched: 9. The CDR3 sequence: CASSPIGAGGYNEQFF. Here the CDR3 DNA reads TGCGCCAGCAGCCCGATTGGGGCGGGGGGTTACAATGAGCAGTTCTTC.

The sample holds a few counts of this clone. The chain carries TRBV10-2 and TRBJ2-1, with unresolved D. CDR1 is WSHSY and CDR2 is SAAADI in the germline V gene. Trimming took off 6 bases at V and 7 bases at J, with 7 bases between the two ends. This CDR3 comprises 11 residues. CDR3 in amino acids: CASRAKNEQFF. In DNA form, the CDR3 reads TGCGCCAGCAGGGCTAAAAATGAGCAGTTCTTC.

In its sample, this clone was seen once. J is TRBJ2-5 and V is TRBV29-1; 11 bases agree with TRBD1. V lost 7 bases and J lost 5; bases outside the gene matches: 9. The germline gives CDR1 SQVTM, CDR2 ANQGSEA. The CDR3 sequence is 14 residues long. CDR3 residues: CSALDRGRGETQYF. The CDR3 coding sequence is TGCAGCGCTCTGGACAGGGGGCGAGGGGAGACCCAGTACTTC. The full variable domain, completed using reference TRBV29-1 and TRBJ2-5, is SAVISQKPSRDICQRGTSLTIQCQVDSQVTMMFWYRQQPGQSLTLIATANQGSEATYESGFVIDKFPISRPNLTFSTLTVSNMSPEDSSIYLCSALDRGRGETQYFGPGTRLLVL.

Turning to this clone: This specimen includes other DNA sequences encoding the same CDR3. The CDR3 coding sequence is TGTGCCAGCAGCTTGGGAGGCTACGAGCAGTACTTC. Amino acids: CASSLGGYEQYF. The V gene is TRBV5-6, the J gene TRBJ2-7; D is uncertain. The CDR3 consists of 12 residues. Trimming left V 0 bases short and J 3 bases short, with 4 bases between. The germline V gene encodes CDR1 SGHDT and CDR2 YYEEEE.

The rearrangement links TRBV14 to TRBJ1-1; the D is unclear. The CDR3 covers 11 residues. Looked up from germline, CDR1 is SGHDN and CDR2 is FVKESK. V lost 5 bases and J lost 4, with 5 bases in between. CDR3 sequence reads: CASSSVTEAFF. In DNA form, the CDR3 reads TGTGCCAGCAGCTCGGTCACTGAAGCTTTCTTT.

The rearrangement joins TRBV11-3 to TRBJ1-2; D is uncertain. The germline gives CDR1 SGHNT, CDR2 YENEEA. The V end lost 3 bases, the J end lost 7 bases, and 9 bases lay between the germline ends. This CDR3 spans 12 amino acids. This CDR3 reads CASSLDGFGYTF. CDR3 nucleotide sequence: TGTGCCAGCAGCTTGGACGGGTTTGGCTACACCTTC.

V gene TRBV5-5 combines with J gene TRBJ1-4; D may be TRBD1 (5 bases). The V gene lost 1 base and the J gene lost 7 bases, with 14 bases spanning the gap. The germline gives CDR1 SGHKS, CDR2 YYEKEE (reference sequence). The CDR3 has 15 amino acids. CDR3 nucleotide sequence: TGTGCCAGCAGCTTGTCCCCCCAGGGAACTGAAAAACTGTTTTTT. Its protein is CASSLSPQGTEKLFF.

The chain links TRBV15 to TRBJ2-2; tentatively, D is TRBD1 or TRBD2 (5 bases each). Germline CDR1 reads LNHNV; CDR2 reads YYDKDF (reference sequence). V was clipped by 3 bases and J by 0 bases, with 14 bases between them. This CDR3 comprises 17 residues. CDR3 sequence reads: CATSSPPGRTNTGELFF. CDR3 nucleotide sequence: TGTGCCACCAGCAGCCCACCAGGGAGAACGAACACCGGGGAGCTGTTTTTT.

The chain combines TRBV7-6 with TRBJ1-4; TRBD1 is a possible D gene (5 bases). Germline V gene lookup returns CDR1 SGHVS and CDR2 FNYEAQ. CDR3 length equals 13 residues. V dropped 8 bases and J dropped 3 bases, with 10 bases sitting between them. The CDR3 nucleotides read TGTGCCAGCGGGGGGGAGTCTAATGAAAAACTGTTTTTT. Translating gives CASGGESNEKLFF.

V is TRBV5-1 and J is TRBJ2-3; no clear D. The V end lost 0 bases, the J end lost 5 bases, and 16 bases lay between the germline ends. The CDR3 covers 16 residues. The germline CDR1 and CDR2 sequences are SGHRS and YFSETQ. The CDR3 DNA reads TGCGCCAGCAGCTTGGGGGTGAGCACAGAGGTAGATACGCAGTATTTT. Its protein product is CASSLGVSTEVDTQYF.

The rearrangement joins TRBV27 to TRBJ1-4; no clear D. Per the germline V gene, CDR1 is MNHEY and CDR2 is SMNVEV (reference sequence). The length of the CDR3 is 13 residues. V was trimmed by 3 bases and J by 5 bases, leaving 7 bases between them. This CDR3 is CASSFRRNEKLFF. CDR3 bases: TGTGCCAGCAGTTTTCGGAGGAATGAAAAACTGTTTTTT. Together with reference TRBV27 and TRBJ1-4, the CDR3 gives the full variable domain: EAQVTQNPRYLITVTGKKLTVTCSQNMNHEYMSWYRQDPGLGLRQIYYSMNVEVTDKGDVPEGYKVSRKEKRNFPLILESPSPNQTSLYFCASSFRRNEKLFFGSGTQLSVL.

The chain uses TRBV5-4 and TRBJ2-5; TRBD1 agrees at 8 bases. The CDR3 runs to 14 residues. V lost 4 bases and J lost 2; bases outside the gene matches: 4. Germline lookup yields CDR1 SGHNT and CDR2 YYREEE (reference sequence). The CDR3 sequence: CASSVRQGQETQYF. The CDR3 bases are TGTGCCAGCAGCGTACGACAGGGGCAAGAGACCCAGTACTTC.

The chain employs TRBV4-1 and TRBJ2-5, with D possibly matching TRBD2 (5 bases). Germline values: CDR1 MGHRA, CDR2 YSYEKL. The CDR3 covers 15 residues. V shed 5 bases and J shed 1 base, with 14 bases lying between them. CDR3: CASSSLSGSQETQYF. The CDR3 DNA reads TGCGCCAGCAGCTCTCTGAGCGGCAGCCAAGAGACCCAGTACTTC.

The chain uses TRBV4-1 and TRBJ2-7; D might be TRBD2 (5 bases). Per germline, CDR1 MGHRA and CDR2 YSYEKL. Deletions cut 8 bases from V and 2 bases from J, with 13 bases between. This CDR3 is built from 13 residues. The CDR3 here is CASGLGLTYEQYF. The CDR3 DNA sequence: TGCGCCAGCGGACTCGGCCTAACCTACGAGCAGTACTTC.

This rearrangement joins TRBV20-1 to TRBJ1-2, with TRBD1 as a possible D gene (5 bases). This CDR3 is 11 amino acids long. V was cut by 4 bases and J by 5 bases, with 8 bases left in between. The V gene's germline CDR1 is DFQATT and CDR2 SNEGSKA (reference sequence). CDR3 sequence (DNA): TGCAGTGCTATGGAGGGGTATGGCTACACCTTC. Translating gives CSAMEGYGYTF.

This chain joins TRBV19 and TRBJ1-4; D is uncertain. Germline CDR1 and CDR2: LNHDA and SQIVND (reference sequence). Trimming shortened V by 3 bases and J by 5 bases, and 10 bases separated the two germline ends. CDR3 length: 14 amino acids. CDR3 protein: CASSMPKANEKLFF. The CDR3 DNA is TGTGCCAGTAGTATGCCAAAAGCAAATGAAAAACTGTTTTTT.

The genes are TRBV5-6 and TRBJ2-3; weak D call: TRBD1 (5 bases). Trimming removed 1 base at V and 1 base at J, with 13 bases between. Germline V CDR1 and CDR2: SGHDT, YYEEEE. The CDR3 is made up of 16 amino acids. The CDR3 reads CASSLRGPRGTDTQYF. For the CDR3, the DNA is TGTGCCAGCAGCTTGAGGGGCCCTAGGGGCACAGATACGCAGTATTTT.

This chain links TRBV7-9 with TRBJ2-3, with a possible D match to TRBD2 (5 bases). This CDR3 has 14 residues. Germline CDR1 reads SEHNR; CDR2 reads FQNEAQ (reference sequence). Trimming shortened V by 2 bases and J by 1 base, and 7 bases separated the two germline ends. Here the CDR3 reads CASSLPGGTDTQYF. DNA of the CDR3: TGTGCCAGCAGCTTACCCGGGGGCACAGATACGCAGTATTTT.

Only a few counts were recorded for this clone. Written as DNA, the CDR3 is TGTGCCGCTTCCTCGTTGGGGTTTAATGGCTACACCTTC. It codes for CAASSLGFNGYTF. V and J are TRBV25-1 and TRBJ1-2; D gene unclear. With 11 bases removed from V and 6 bases from J, the gap between germline ends came to 19 bases. This CDR3 contains 13 residues. Per germline, CDR1 MGHDK and CDR2 SYGVNS.

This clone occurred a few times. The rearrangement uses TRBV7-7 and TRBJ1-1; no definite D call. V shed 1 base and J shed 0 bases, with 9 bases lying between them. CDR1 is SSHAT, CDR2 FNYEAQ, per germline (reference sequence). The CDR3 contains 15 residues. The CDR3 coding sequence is TGTGCCAGCAGCTTAGAGCGCCAGCTGAACACTGAAGCTTTCTTT. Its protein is CASSLERQLNTEAFF.

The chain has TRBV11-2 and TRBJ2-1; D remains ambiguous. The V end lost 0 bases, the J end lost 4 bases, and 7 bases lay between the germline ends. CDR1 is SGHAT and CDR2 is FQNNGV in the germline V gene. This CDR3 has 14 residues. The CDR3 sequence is CASSLDWQYNEQFF. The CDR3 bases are TGTGCCAGCAGCTTAGATTGGCAGTACAATGAGCAGTTCTTC.

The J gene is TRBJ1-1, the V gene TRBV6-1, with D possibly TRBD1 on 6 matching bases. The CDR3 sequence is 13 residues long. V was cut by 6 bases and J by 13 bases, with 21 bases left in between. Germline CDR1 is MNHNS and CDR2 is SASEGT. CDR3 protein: CASSETGTRGGFF. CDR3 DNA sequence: TGTGCCAGCAGCGAAACAGGGACGCGAGGGGGTTTCTTT.

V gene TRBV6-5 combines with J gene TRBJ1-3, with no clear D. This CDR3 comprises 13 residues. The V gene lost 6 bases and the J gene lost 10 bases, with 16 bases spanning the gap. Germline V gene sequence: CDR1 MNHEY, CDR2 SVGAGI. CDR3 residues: CASSPSLAATIYF. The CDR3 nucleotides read TGTGCCAGCAGCCCTTCTTTAGCTGCAACCATATATTTT.